This TCR beta chain was identified in a study of T cell repertoires in cytomegalovirus infection (dated by TCRdb to the late 2010s). A note on the overall study: Donor HLA type was relevant to the analysis, as public TCR beta signatures indicated carriage of CMV infection together with the matching HLA type. What the authors observed across the whole study: Carriers of CMV infection plus the relevant HLA type were discriminated by the cumulative frequency of public TCR beta family members in the study cohort and in an independent approximately 400-donor cohort. The ex vivo response was dominated by HLA-C-restricted CMV-specific TCR beta clonotypes, which also provided the single most frequent clonotype in two of eight donors.

As for this clonotype: What antigen it recognizes has not been identified. Base-call qualities are not available, and no considerably larger clone is one nucleotide away.

This sample was sequenced with an Illumina HiSeq 1500. Starting from the raw public reads, TCRdb applied fastp trimming at Q25, assembled clones with MiXCR and retained in-frame beta chains. Rows with a matching CDR3 protein are joined into one entry that keeps the most common DNA and genes. The table for this sample lists 600,000 to 800,000 distinct CDR3 sequences; roughly 26% of them were counted only once. 8% of the sample comes from the top ten. This clonotype originated in a human donor in good health (CMV status not recorded). Some clones in this sample may be carry-over from other donors' samples. Sequencing used CD8+ T cells from PBMCs.

The CDR3 protein is CASSQVGGWDTEAFF. Read as DNA, the sequence is TGCGCCAGCAGCCAAGTCGGGGGGTGGGACACTGAAGCTTTCTTT. The V and J genes are TRBV4-1 and TRBJ1-1, with TRBD1 perhaps the D gene, on 5 matching bases. Measured from the cysteine to the phenylalanine, the CDR3 is 15 residues long. The entry retains the CDR3 DNA only, 45 bases that are in frame from base 1. Per the germline V gene, MGHRA is the CDR1 and YSYEKL is the CDR2. V is shortened by 1 base, J by 3 bases, and the region joining them spans 12 bases.